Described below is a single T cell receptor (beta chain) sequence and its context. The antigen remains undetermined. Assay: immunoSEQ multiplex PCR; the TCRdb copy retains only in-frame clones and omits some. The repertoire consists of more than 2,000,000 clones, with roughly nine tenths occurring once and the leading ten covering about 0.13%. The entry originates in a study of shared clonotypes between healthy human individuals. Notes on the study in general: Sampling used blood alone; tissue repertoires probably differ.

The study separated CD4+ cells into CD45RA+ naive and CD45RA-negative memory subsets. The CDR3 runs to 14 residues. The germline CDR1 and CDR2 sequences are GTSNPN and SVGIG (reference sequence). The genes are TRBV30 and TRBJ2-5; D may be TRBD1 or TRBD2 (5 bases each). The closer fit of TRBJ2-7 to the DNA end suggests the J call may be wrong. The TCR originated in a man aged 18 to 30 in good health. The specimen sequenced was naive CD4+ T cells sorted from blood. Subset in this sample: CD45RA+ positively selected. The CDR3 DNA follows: TGTGCCTGGAGACTTCGGGGACGGCTCTACGAGCAGTACTTC. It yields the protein CAWRLRGRLYEQYF.